This TCR beta chain was sequenced in a study of T-cell reconstitution after alpha-beta-depleted transplantation in children. This clonotype was counted a few times. Germline CDR1 is MNHNS and CDR2 is SASEGT. V lost 6 bases, J lost 3 bases, and 6 bases stayed unmatched. The CDR3 loop spans 16 amino acids. Molecular barcoding with unique molecular identifiers was used for the TCRbeta library. A single record per CDR3 protein comes from TCRdb applying MiXCR to the PCR reads. Of a few hundred thousand distinct CDR3 sequences in the sample, about 11% were seen once. V is TRBV6-1 and J is TRBJ2-3; 13 bases are a match to TRBD2. Sample: PBMCs from the stem cell graft donor, taken from the stem cell graft. The TCR was taken from a human donor who donated a stem cell graft to a child with acute myeloid leukemia. The CDR3, as DNA: TGTGCCAGCAGCACTAGCGGGGGGGCGTGGACAGATACGCAGTATTTT. It yields the protein CASSTSGGAWTDTQYF.